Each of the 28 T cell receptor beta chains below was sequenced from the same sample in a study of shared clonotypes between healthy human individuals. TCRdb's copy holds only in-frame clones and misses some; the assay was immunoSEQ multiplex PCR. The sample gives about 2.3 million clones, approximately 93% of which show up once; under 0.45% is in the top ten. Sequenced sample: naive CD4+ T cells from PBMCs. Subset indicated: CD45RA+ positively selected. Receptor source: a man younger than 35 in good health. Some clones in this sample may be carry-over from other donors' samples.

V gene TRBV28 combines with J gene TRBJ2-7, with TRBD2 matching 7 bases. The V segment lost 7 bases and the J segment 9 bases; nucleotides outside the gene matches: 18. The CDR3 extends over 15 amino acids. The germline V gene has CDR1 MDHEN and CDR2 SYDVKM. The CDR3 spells CASTPSGRGLLGQYF. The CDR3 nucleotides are TGTGCCAGCACCCCCTCAGGGAGGGGACTTTTGGGGCAGTACTTC.

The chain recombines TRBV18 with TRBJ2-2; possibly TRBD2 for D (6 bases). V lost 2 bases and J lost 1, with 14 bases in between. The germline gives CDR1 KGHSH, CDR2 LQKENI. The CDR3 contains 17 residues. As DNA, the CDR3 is TGTGCCAGCTCACCATCGGTCGCGCGGGAGAACACCGGGGAGCTGTTTTTT. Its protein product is CASSPSVARENTGELFF.

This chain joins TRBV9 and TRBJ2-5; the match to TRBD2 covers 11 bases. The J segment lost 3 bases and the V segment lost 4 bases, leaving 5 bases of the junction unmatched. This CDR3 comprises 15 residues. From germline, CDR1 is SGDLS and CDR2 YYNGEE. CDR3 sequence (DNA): TGTGCCAGCAGCCTCCGGGGACTAGCGGAAGAGACCCAGTACTTC. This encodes CASSLRGLAEETQYF.

This chain's CDR3 is CASSQALGEGGETQYF. In DNA, the CDR3 is TGCGCCAGCAGCCAAGCTCTCGGTGAGGGGGGGGAGACCCAGTACTTC. The chain has TRBV4-1 and TRBJ2-5; possible D gene TRBD2, 7 bases. V was shortened by 1 base and J by 5 bases, with 17 bases between the two germline ends. The germline V gene has CDR1 MGHRA and CDR2 YSYEKL. The CDR3 spans 16 residues.

The DNA of the CDR3 is TGTGCCAGCAGCTATGGGTCGGTACACACAGATACGCAGTATTTT. Its translation is CASSYGSVHTDTQYF. V and J are TRBV7-9 and TRBJ2-3; D is uncertain. CDR1 and CDR2 (germline): SEHNR, FQNEAQ (reference sequence). Trimming pared 4 bases from V and 2 bases from J, leaving 13 bases between. The CDR3 length is 15 residues.

CDR3 bases: TGCGCCAGCAGCTGGAGTATATCCTACAATGAGCAGTTCTTC. Its protein is CASSWSISYNEQFF. This chain joins TRBV5-1 and TRBJ2-1; D remains unclear. The CDR3 consists of 14 residues. In germline, CDR1 is SGHRS, CDR2 YFSETQ. Trimming took 3 bases from V and 1 from J, leaving 8 bases between them.

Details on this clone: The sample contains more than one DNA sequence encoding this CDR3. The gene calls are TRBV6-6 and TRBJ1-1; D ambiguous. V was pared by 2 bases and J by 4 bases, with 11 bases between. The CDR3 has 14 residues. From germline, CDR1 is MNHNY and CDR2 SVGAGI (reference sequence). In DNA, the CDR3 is TGTGCCAGCAGTTACGGAGTGGGTGGCACTGAAGCTTTCTTT. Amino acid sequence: CASSYGVGGTEAFF.

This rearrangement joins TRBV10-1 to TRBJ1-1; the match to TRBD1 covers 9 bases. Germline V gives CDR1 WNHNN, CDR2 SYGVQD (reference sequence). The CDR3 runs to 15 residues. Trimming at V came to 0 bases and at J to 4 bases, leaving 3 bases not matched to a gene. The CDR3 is CASSESRTGATEAFF. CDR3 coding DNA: TGCGCCAGCAGTGAGTCGCGGACAGGGGCCACTGAAGCTTTCTTT.

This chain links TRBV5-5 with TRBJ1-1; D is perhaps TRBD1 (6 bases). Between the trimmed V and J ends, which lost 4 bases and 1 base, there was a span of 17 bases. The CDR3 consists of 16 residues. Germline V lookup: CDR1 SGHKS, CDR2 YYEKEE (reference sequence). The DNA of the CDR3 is TGTGCCAGCAGCGCGTACCCGGGACAACCGAACACTGAAGCTTTCTTT. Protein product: CASSAYPGQPNTEAFF.

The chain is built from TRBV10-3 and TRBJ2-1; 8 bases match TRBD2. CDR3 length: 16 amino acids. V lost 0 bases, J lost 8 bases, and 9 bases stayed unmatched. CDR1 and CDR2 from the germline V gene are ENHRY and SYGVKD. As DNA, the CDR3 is TGTGCCATCAGTGAGTCCTGGGGCGGGAGGTTTGATGAGCAGTTCTTC. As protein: CAISESWGGRFDEQFF.

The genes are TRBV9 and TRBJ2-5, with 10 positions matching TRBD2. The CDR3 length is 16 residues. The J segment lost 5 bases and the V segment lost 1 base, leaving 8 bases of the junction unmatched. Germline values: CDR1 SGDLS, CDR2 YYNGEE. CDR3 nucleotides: TGTGCCAGCAGCGTATGGAGCGGGAGGGCCGGGGAGACCCAGTACTTC. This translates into CASSVWSGRAGETQYF. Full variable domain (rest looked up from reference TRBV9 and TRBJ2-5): DSGVTQTPKHLITATGQRVTLRCSPRSGDLSVYWYQQSLDQGLQFLIQYYNGEERAKGNILERFSAQQFPDLHSELNLSSLELGDSALYFCASSVWSGRAGETQYFGPGTRLLVL.

The CDR3 DNA is TGTGCCAGCTCAACCGGGACAGGTAACACTGAAGCTTTCTTT. Amino acids: CASSTGTGNTEAFF. The rearrangement uses TRBV2 and TRBJ1-1, with TRBD1 matching 8 bases. CDR1 and CDR2 from the germline V gene are SNHLY and FYNNEI. The CDR3 contains 14 residues. Trimming cost V 8 bases and J 2 bases; bases outside gene matches: 7.

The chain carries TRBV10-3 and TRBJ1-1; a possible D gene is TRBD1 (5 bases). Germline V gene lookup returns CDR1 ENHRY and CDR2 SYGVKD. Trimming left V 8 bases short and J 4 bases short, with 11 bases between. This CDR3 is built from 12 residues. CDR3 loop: CAIGRGRTEAFF. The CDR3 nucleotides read TGTGCCATCGGAAGGGGACGCACTGAAGCTTTCTTT.

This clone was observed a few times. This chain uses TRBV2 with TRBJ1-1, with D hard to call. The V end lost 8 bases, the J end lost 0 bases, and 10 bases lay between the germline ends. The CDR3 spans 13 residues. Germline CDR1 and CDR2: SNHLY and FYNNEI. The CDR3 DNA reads TGTGCCAGCTTTACGGAGATGAACACTGAAGCTTTCTTT. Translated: CASFTEMNTEAFF. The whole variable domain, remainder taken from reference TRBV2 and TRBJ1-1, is EPEVTQTPSHQVTQMGQEVILRCVPISNHLYFYWYRQILGQKVEFLVSFYNNEISEKSEIFDDQFSVERPDGSNFTLKIRSTKLEDSAMYFCASFTEMNTEAFFGQGTRLTVV.

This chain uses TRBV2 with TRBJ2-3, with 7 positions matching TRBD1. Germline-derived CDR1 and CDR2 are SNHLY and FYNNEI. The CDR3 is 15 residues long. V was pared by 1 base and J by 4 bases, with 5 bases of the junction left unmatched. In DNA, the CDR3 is TGTGCCAGCAGTGAAGAGGGGCAGGGGGCAGATACGCAGTATTTT. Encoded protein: CASSEEGQGADTQYF.

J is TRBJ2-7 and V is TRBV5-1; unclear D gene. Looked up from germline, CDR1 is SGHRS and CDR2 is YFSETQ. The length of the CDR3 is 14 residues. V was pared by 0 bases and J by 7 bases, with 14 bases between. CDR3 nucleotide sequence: TGCGCCAGCAGCTTGGGACCCCCAGGTTATGAGCAGTACTTC. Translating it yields CASSLGPPGYEQYF. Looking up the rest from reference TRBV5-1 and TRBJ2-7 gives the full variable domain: KAGVTQTPRYLIKTRGQQVTLSCSPISGHRSVSWYQQTPGQGLQFLFEYFSETQRNKGNFPGRFSGRQFSNSRSEMNVSTLELGDSALYLCASSLGPPGYEQYFGPGTRLTVT.

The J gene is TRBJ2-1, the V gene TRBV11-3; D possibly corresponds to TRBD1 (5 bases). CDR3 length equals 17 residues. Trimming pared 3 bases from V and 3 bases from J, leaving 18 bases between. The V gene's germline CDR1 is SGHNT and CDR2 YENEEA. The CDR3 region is CASSFQGGSTYYNEQFF. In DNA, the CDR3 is TGTGCCAGCAGCTTTCAGGGTGGCAGTACCTACTACAATGAGCAGTTCTTC.

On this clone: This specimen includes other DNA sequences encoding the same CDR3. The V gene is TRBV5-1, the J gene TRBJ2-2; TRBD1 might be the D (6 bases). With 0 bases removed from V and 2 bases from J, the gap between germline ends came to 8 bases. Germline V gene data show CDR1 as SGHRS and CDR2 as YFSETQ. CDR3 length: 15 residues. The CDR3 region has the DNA TGCGCCAGCAGCTTGGCAGGGACAAACACCGGGGAGCTGTTTTTT. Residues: CASSLAGTNTGELFF.

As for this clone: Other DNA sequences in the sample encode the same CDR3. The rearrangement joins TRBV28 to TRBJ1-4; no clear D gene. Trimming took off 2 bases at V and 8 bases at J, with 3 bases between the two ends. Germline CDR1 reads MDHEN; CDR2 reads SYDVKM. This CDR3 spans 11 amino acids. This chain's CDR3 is CASSLREKLFF. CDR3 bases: TGTGCCAGCAGTTTAAGGGAAAAACTGTTTTTT.

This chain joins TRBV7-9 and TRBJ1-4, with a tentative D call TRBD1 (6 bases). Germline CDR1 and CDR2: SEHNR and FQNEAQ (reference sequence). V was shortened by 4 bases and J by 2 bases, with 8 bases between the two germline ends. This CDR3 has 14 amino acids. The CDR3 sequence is CASSSGETNEKLFF. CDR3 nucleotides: TGTGCCAGCAGCTCAGGGGAGACTAATGAAAAACTGTTTTTT.

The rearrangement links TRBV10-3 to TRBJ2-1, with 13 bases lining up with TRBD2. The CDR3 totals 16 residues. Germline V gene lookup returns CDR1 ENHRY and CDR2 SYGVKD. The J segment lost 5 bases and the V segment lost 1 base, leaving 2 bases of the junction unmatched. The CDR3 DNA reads TGTGCCATCAGTGAGTTAGGGACTAGCGGGAACAATGAGCAGTTCTTC. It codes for CAISELGTSGNNEQFF.

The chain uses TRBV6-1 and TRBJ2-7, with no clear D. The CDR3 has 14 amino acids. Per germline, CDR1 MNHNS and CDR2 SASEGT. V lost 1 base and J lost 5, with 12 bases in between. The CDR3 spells CASSEGSQADEQYF. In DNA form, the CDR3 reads TGTGCCAGCAGTGAAGGTAGTCAGGCCGACGAGCAGTACTTC.

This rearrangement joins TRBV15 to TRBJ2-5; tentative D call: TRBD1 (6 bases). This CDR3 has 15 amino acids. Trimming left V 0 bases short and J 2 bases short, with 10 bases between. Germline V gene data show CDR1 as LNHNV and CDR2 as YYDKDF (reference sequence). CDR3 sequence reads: CATSRDQTGQETQYF. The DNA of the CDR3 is TGTGCCACCAGCAGAGATCAAACAGGGCAAGAGACCCAGTACTTC. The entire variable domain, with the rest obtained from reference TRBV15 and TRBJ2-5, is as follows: DAMVIQNPRYQVTQFGKPVTLSCSQTLNHNVMYWYQQKSSQAPKLLFHYYDKDFNNEADTPDNFQSRRPNTSFCFLDIRSPGLGDTAMYLCATSRDQTGQETQYFGPGTRLLVL.

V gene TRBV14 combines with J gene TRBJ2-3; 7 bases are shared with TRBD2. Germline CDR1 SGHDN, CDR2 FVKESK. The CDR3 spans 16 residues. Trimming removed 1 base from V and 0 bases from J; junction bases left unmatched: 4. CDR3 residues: CASSQVIGGSTDTQYF. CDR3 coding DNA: TGTGCCAGCAGCCAAGTTATCGGGGGGAGCACAGATACGCAGTATTTT.

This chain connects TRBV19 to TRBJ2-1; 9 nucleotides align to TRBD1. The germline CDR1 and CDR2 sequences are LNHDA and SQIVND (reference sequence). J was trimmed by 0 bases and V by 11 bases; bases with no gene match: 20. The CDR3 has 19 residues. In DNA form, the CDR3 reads TGTGCCTCCTCCCGGTCGGGACAGGGATTCCAAAGCTCCTACAATGAGCAGTTCTTC. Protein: CASSRSGQGFQSSYNEQFF.

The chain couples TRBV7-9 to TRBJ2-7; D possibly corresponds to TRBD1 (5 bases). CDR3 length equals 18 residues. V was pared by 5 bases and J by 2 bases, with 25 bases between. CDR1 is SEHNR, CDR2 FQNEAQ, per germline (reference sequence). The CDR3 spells CASSPLGAPAGFPYEQYF. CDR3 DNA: TGTGCCAGCAGCCCGTTAGGGGCTCCGGCAGGGTTCCCCTACGAGCAGTACTTC. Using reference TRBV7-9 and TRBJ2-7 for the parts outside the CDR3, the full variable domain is DTGVSQNPRHKITKRGQNVTFRCDPISEHNRLYWYRQTLGQGPEFLTYFQNEAQLEKSRLLSDRFSAERPKGSFSTLEIQRTEQGDSAMYLCASSPLGAPAGFPYEQYFGPGTRLTVT.

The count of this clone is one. DNA of the CDR3: TGCAGCGTTGGCCAGATAGTCCCCTACAATGAGCAGTTCTTC. This codes for CSVGQIVPYNEQFF. The genes are TRBV29-1 and TRBJ2-1; unclear D gene. CDR1 is SQVTM and CDR2 is ANQGSEA in the germline V gene. Trimming pared 4 bases from V and 2 bases from J, leaving 12 bases between. CDR3 length equals 14 residues.

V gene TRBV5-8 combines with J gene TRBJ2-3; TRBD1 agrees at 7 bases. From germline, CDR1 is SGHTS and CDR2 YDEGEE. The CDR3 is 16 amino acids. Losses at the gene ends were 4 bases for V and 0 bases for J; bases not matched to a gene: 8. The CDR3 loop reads CASSEGRDSSTDTQYF. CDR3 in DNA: TGTGCCAGCAGCGAGGGACGGGACAGCAGCACAGATACGCAGTATTTT.